This is a list of T cell receptor beta chains from one sample in a study of T cell responses to AZD1222 COVID-19 vaccine. Sequencing was performed with immunoSEQ multiplex PCR; in TCRdb, only in-frame clones are kept and a portion is missing. Of some 120,000 clones listed, more than 80% were seen once; the top ten hold roughly 5.7%. Sequences were derived from peripheral blood, sampled on day 0 of AZD1222 vaccination. These TCRs come from an adult in good health. The CDR3 runs from the conserved cysteine through the conserved F or W. Fields, in order: J gene, D gene, V gene, clone size, CDR3 DNA, CDR3 protein. D genes are given only for firm matches. For some rows the clone size is stated as once, few or many, or as a class when expanded; others skip it.

J: TRBJ1-5
D: NA
V: TRBV18
size: once
DNA: TGTGCCAGCTCACTCACCGTGGGTCAAGGAACCAATCAGCCCCAGCATTTT
CDR3: CASSLTVGQGTNQPQHF

J: TRBJ2-7
D: NA
V: TRBV12-3/TRBV12-4
size: NA
DNA: TGTGCCAGCAGTTTAGTATCCTACGAGCAGTACTTC
CDR3: CASSLVSYEQYF

J: TRBJ1-1
D: NA
V: TRBV9
size: NA
DNA: TGTGCCAGCAGCGTTTCGGAGGGAGGGCTCACTGAAGCTTTCTTT
CDR3: CASSVSEGGLTEAFF

J: TRBJ1-6
D: NA
V: TRBV30
size: NA
DNA: TGTGCCTGGAGTATCGACAGGACGAGAAATAATTCACCCCTCCACTTT
CDR3: CAWSIDRTRNNSPLHF

J: TRBJ1-2
D: TRBD1
V: TRBV6-1
size: NA
DNA: TGTGCCAGCAGTGAAGCCTCTGGGCACAGGGGGCCAGGCTACACCTTC
CDR3: CASSEASGHRGPGYTF

J: TRBJ2-1
D: TRBD1
V: TRBV5-1
size: NA
DNA: TGCGCCAGCAGCTTGGGCGGGACAGGTGACAATGAGCAGTTCTTC
CDR3: CASSLGGTGDNEQFF

J: TRBJ1-6
D: NA
V: TRBV12-3/TRBV12-4
size: NA
DNA: TGTGCCAGCAGTGTTAACAGGGTTTCACCCCTCCACTTT
CDR3: CASSVNRVSPLHF

J: TRBJ2-3
D: TRBD2
V: TRBV29-1
size: NA
DNA: TGCAGCGTTGGAAGGCCAGCGGGAGCCCCAGATACGCAGTATTTT
CDR3: CSVGRPAGAPDTQYF

J: TRBJ1-5
D: NA
V: TRBV6-5
size: NA
DNA: TGTGCCAGCAGTTACGGGACAAGAGATCAGCCCCAGCATTTT
CDR3: CASSYGTRDQPQHF

J: TRBJ2-7
D: NA
V: TRBV6-6
size: NA
DNA: TGTGCCAGCAGCGACCATGGCGCCCCTACCTCCTACGAGCAGTACTTC
CDR3: CASSDHGAPTSYEQYF

J: TRBJ2-7
D: TRBD1
V: TRBV2
size: NA
DNA: TGTGCCAGCAGTGAACAGGGGGCCTCCTACGAGCAGTACTTC
CDR3: CASSEQGASYEQYF

J: TRBJ2-3
D: TRBD2
V: TRBV7-9
size: NA
DNA: TGTGCCAGCAGCTCTCCCGGGACTAGACCTGCCACTGATACGCAGTATTTT
CDR3: CASSSPGTRPATDTQYF

J: TRBJ2-1
D: TRBD2
V: TRBV5-1
size: few
DNA: TGCGCCAGCAGGAGGGTGCGGGAGACCGAGGCGGTCTTC
CDR3: CASRRVRETEAVF

J: TRBJ1-2
D: TRBD1
V: TRBV7-8
size: NA
DNA: TGTGCCAGCAGCTTACCCCAGGGGGCTCTCGGTGGCTACACCTTC
CDR3: CASSLPQGALGGYTF

J: TRBJ1-3
D: NA
V: TRBV19
size: NA
DNA: TGTGCCAGTAGCATTTGGGGGAGCTCTGGAAACACCATATATTTT
CDR3: CASSIWGSSGNTIYF

J: TRBJ2-1
D: TRBD1
V: TRBV12-3/TRBV12-4
size: NA
DNA: TGTGCCAGCCGGACAGGAGGTTACAATGAGCAGTTCTTC
CDR3: CASRTGGYNEQFF

J: TRBJ1-1
D: NA
V: TRBV30
size: NA
DNA: TGTGCCTGGTATCCCCCCAGAGGGCTGAACACTGAAGCTTTCTTT
CDR3: CAWYPPRGLNTEAFF

J: TRBJ1-1
D: NA
V: TRBV3-1/TRBV3-2
size: NA
DNA: TGTGCCAGCAGCCAAGATGACAGATTCACTGAAGCTTTCTTT
CDR3: CASSQDDRFTEAFF

J: TRBJ1-1
D: NA
V: TRBV12-3/TRBV12-4
size: NA
DNA: TGTGCCAGCAGTTCGACAGGGAACACTGAAGCTTTCTTT
CDR3: CASSSTGNTEAFF

J: TRBJ1-4
D: NA
V: TRBV7-9
size: NA
DNA: TGTGCCAGCAGCCCTTCCCTACAGTCGGCTAATGAAAAACTGTTTTTT
CDR3: CASSPSLQSANEKLFF

J: TRBJ2-2
D: NA
V: TRBV12-3/TRBV12-4
size: once
DNA: TGTGCCAGCAGTTTCACCGGGGAGCTGTTTTTT
CDR3: CASSFTGELFF

J: TRBJ2-1
D: NA
V: TRBV11-2
size: NA
DNA: TGTGCCAGCAGCTTGGGCTCCCCCGGCGACAATGAGCAGTTCTTC
CDR3: CASSLGSPGDNEQFF

J: TRBJ1-1
D: NA
V: TRBV6-2/TRBV6-3
size: NA
DNA: TGTGCCAGCAGTTACTCACTTGCCGGGGGCCGGACTCGGGGTTTCTTT
CDR3: CASSYSLAGGRTRGFF

J: TRBJ2-3
D: TRBD1
V: TRBV12-5
size: NA
DNA: TGTGCTAGTGGTTTAGCCATGACAGCATCAGGGGGAGATACGCAGTATTTT
CDR3: CASGLAMTASGGDTQYF

J: TRBJ2-1
D: NA
V: TRBV28
size: NA
DNA: TGTGCCAGCAGTTGGGGGGCCACCCAGCAGTTCTTC
CDR3: CASSWGATQQFF

J: TRBJ1-1
D: NA
V: TRBV19
size: NA
DNA: TGTGCCAGTATTAGGGGTGGAGGGGTAGCGTTGATGAACACTGAAGCTTTCTTT
CDR3: CASIRGGGVALMNTEAFF

J: TRBJ1-5
D: NA
V: TRBV6-1
size: NA
DNA: TGTGCCAGCAGTGATCAGGGAGGGGTCAATCAGCCCCAGCATTTT
CDR3: CASSDQGGVNQPQHF

J: TRBJ2-2
D: NA
V: TRBV23-1
size: NA
DNA: TGCGCCAGCAGTCAACTCGGTGGCGGGGAGCTGTTTTTT
CDR3: CASSQLGGGELFF

J: TRBJ2-2
D: NA
V: TRBV2
size: NA
DNA: TGTGCCAGCAGATTAGGTGGCGGGGAGCTGTTTTTT
CDR3: CASRLGGGELFF

J: TRBJ1-5
D: TRBD1
V: TRBV3-1/TRBV3-2
size: NA
DNA: TGTGCCAGCAGCCCAGCGGGACAGGGGCTGAATCAGCCCCAGCATTTT
CDR3: CASSPAGQGLNQPQHF

J: TRBJ2-1
D: NA
V: TRBV7-2
size: NA
DNA: TGTGCCAGCAGCTTCCCCGGGCCCGTGGATGAGCAGTTCTTC
CDR3: CASSFPGPVDEQFF

J: TRBJ2-1
D: TRBD1
V: TRBV27
size: NA
DNA: TGTGCCAGCAGTTTCCAAAGGGACAGCAGCTCCTACAATGAGCAGTTCTTC
CDR3: CASSFQRDSSSYNEQFF

J: TRBJ1-6
D: NA
V: TRBV24-1
size: NA
DNA: TGTGCCAACAGTGTTCAGGGACGATCACCCCTCCACTTT
CDR3: CANSVQGRSPLHF

J: TRBJ2-1
D: NA
V: TRBV4-1
size: NA
DNA: TGCGCCAGCAGATCGGTGAATGAGCAGTTCTTC
CDR3: CASRSVNEQFF

J: TRBJ2-5
D: NA
V: TRBV27
size: NA
DNA: TGTGCCAGCAGGGCTCGAGGGACCACCGAAGAGACCCAGTACTTC
CDR3: CASRARGTTEETQYF

J: TRBJ1-4
D: NA
V: TRBV19
size: NA
DNA: TGTGCCAGTAGTATAGACGATGAAAAACTGTTTTTT
CDR3: CASSIDDEKLFF

J: TRBJ2-1
D: TRBD2
V: TRBV20-1
size: NA
DNA: TGCAGTGCTAGTCTAGCGGGAGGTCGGGGGCGTGAGCAGTTCTTC
CDR3: CSASLAGGRGREQFF

J: TRBJ1-6
D: NA
V: TRBV7-6
size: NA
DNA: TGTGCCAGCAGCTTGGGGGACTATAATTCACCCCTCCACTTT
CDR3: CASSLGDYNSPLHF

J: TRBJ2-6
D: TRBD1
V: TRBV7-2
size: NA
DNA: TGTGCCAGCAGCTTTATTCGGCGGGACAGGAGACCTGGGGCCAACGTCCTGACTTTC
CDR3: CASSFIRRDRRPGANVLTF

J: TRBJ1-5
D: NA
V: TRBV11-2
size: NA
DNA: TGTGCCAGCAGCCTGACAGTAGATAATCAGCCCCAGCATTTT
CDR3: CASSLTVDNQPQHF

J: TRBJ1-2
D: NA
V: TRBV25-1
size: NA
DNA: TGTGCCAGCAGTGACCTCGGAACGGGGTATGGCTACACCTTC
CDR3: CASSDLGTGYGYTF

J: TRBJ1-5
D: NA
V: TRBV24-1
size: NA
DNA: TGTGCCACCAGCGCCCCGGATCAGCCCCAGCATTTT
CDR3: CATSAPDQPQHF

J: TRBJ2-1
D: TRBD2
V: TRBV9
size: once
DNA: TGTGCCAGCAGTGGGGGACTAGCGGGAGCAACCTACAATGAGCAGTTCTTC
CDR3: CASSGGLAGATYNEQFF

J: TRBJ1-1
D: TRBD1
V: TRBV29-1
size: NA
DNA: TGCAGCGTTGATCCGACAGGGGCGAACACTGAAGCTTTCTTT
CDR3: CSVDPTGANTEAFF

J: TRBJ1-4
D: TRBD1
V: TRBV13
size: NA
DNA: TGTGCCAGCAGCTTAAAGGGGGCTTCGGCTAATGAAAAACTGTTTTTT
CDR3: CASSLKGASANEKLFF

J: TRBJ2-2
D: TRBD1
V: TRBV27
size: NA
DNA: TGTGCCCGTTCGACCCACAGGGGCGCTAATACCGGGGAGCTGTTTTTT
CDR3: CARSTHRGANTGELFF

J: TRBJ1-1
D: NA
V: TRBV28
size: NA
DNA: TGTGCCAGCATAAAGATGGCGGGGGGAATGAGCACTGAAGCTTTCTTT
CDR3: CASIKMAGGMSTEAFF

J: TRBJ2-1
D: NA
V: TRBV29-1
size: once
DNA: TGCAGCGTGCTAGAAACGTTCAATGAGCAGTTCTTC
CDR3: CSVLETFNEQFF

J: TRBJ2-3
D: NA
V: TRBV12-3/TRBV12-4
size: NA
DNA: TGTGCCAGCATCGTTAGCGGTACAGATACGCAGTATTTT
CDR3: CASIVSGTDTQYF

J: TRBJ2-3
D: NA
V: TRBV6-5
size: NA
DNA: TGTGCCAGCAGTACCTCAGGGGGCACAGATACGCAGTATTTT
CDR3: CASSTSGGTDTQYF